The clone carrying this T cell receptor beta chain was detected ten times or more. The data stem from a study of blood T cells in healthy people across ages. The second PCR ran about 6 to 12 cycles with a sample-barcoded 5' primer and J-beta primers. TCRdb processed the 5' RACE reads anew with MiXCR; each CDR3 protein has one entry. This table has 1.5 million to 2 million distinct CDR3 sequences, about 30% appearing once. The CDR3 runs to 14 residues. CDR1 and CDR2 from the germline V gene are SGHRS and YFSETQ. The ends were cut back, 1 base at V and 4 bases at J, with 11 bases in the middle. Sequencing used blood. The sequence came from a woman aged 25 to 39 in good health. The V call is TRBV5-1, the J call TRBJ2-5, with a weak D call TRBD2 (5 bases). CDR3 nucleotides: TGCGCCAGCAGCTTGCCTAGCACCTCAGAGACCCAGTACTTC. It yields the protein CASSLPSTSETQYF.